The 27 T cell receptor beta chains listed next were all sequenced from one sample in a study of metastatic and nonmetastatic thyroid tumors (dated by TCRdb to 2018 to 2020). Library creation used PCR. The sample was run on an Illumina HiSeq 4000. The public reads were reprocessed in TCRdb via fastp at Q25 and MiXCR, keeping in-frame beta chains. This sample holds approximately 86,000 clones; around 13% were observed only once. The top ten constitute roughly 9.1% of the sample. None of the patients had been given any treatment before thyroid surgery. Sequencing used tumor tissue. These receptor sequences come from a female donor with papillary thyroid cancer or a benign thyroid nodule (not recorded which). Some clones in this sample may be carry-over from other donors' samples.

For this clone: A much more abundant neighbour one base away suggests this may be a read error. V usage is TRBV28 and J usage is TRBJ1-2; no definite D call. The CDR3 has 13 residues. From germline, CDR1 is MDHEN and CDR2 SYDVKM. The CDR3 sequence: CVSSGPQGFGYTF. The CDR3 DNA sequence: TGTGTCAGCAGTGGACCCCAAGGTTTTGGCTACACCTTC.

As regards this clone: A much more abundant neighbour one base away suggests this may be a read error. The CDR3 sequence is CASSRQGPNRPQHF. CDR3 nucleotide sequence: TGTGCCAGCAGCAGACAGGGCCCCAATCGGCCCCAGCATTTT. The genes are TRBV6-1 and TRBJ1-5; TRBD1 matches at 7 bases. CDR3 length equals 14 residues. Germline CDR1 reads MNHNS; CDR2 reads SASEGT.

This clone came up a few times. A much larger clone lies one base from this, so it may be a read error. The V call is TRBV20-1, the J call TRBJ2-3; 10 bases are shared with TRBD2. The CDR3 covers 13 residues. Germline V lookup: CDR1 DFQATT, CDR2 SNEGSKA (reference sequence). The junction had 3 bases not matched to a gene; V was cut back by 7 bases and J by 2 bases. DNA for the CDR3: TGCAGTGAGCGGGGGGGGCCCACAGATACGCAGTATTTT. This sequence encodes CSERGGPTDTQYF.

This clone was seen just once. A clone one base away is much larger, so this may be a read error. The genes are TRBV11-3 and TRBJ1-1; D remains ambiguous. The germline V gene encodes CDR1 SGHNT and CDR2 YENEEA. This CDR3 contains 13 residues. Here the CDR3 reads CAGSAWAPTEAFF. As DNA, the CDR3 is TGTGCCGGCAGCGCTTGGGCACCCACTGAAGCTTTCTTT.

This clone appeared many times. The chain has TRBV11-3 and TRBJ1-1, with D possibly TRBD1 on 6 matching bases. Germline CDR1 SGHNT, CDR2 YENEEA. The ends were cut back, 4 bases at V and 5 bases at J, with 14 bases in the middle. The CDR3 is 14 amino acids. This chain's CDR3 is CASSSIAGETEAFF. CDR3 nucleotides: TGTGCCAGCAGCTCTATAGCAGGGGAGACTGAAGCTTTCTTT.

This clone was found many times. This chain connects TRBV30 to TRBJ1-2, with D unresolved. The CDR3 consists of 13 residues. Germline assignment: CDR1 GTSNPN and CDR2 SVGIG (reference sequence). V gave up 4 bases and J gave up 6 bases, with 15 bases separating them. The CDR3 DNA reads TGTGCCTGGAAGGAAGCGGGGAGCCATGGCTACACCTTC. It translates to CAWKEAGSHGYTF. Supplemented by reference TRBV30 and TRBJ1-2, the full variable domain reads SQTIHQWPATLVQPVGSPLSLECTVEGTSNPNLYWYRQAAGRGLQLLFYSVGIGQISSEVPQNLSASRPQDRQFILSSKKLLLSDSGFYLCAWKEAGSHGYTFGSGTRLTVV.

This clone was counted many times. This chain links TRBV11-2 with TRBJ2-1; TRBD2 agrees at 13 bases. The V segment lost 0 bases and the J segment 9 bases; nucleotides outside the gene matches: 5. In germline, CDR1 is SGHAT, CDR2 FQNNGV. The CDR3 totals 16 residues. The CDR3 reads CASSLETSGRRGEQFF. CDR3 nucleotides: TGTGCCAGCAGCTTAGAGACTAGCGGGAGGAGAGGTGAGCAGTTCTTC.

The chain links TRBV3-1 to TRBJ2-5; D is unclear. Trimming shortened V by 4 bases and J by 5 bases, and 17 bases separated the two germline ends. Per germline, CDR1 LGHDT and CDR2 YNNKEL (reference sequence). CDR3 length: 15 amino acids. CDR3 loop: CASSLRGEFVETQYF. DNA for the CDR3: TGTGCCAGCAGCCTACGTGGAGAGTTTGTGGAGACCCAGTACTTC.

As concerns this clone: A much larger clone sits a single nucleotide away, making a read error possible. V and J are TRBV6-1 and TRBJ2-2; maybe TRBD2 (5 bases). Germline V gene sequence: CDR1 MNHNS, CDR2 SASEGT. The CDR3 contains 14 residues. DNA of the CDR3: TGTGCCAGCAGTGCGTGGGAGAACACCGTGGAGCTGTTTTTT. Encoded protein: CASSAWENTVELFF.

This clone has at least ten counts. Other DNA sequences from this sample encode an identical CDR3 as well. The chain links TRBV9 to TRBJ2-3, with 10 bases aligning to TRBD2. The CDR3 extends over 17 amino acids. With V trimmed by 0 bases and J by 1 base, 5 bases remained unmatched. CDR1 and CDR2 from the germline V gene are SGDLS and YYNGEE. CDR3 protein: CASSVGVAGGRTDTQYF. The CDR3, as DNA: TGTGCCAGCAGCGTAGGTGTAGCGGGAGGACGCACAGATACGCAGTATTTT. Supplemented by reference TRBV9 and TRBJ2-3, the full variable domain reads DSGVTQTPKHLITATGQRVTLRCSPRSGDLSVYWYQQSLDQGLQFLIQYYNGEERAKGNILERFSAQQFPDLHSELNLSSLELGDSALYFCASSVGVAGGRTDTQYFGPGTRLTVL.

At least ten counts were recorded for this clone. CDR3 region: CASSYSRGPISTDTQYF. The CDR3 DNA is TGTGCCAGCAGTTACTCGAGGGGGCCTATCAGCACAGATACGCAGTATTTT. The V and J genes are TRBV6-6 and TRBJ2-3, with 7 bases matching TRBD1. The CDR3 loop spans 17 amino acids. J gave up 0 bases and V 0 bases, and 6 bases lay outside the gene matches. CDR1 is MNHNY, CDR2 SVGAGI, per germline (reference sequence).

This clone has a count of ten or more. CDR3 coding DNA: TGTGCCAGCAGCGTAGATCTGGGGAACACAGATACGCAGTATTTT. Protein sequence: CASSVDLGNTDTQYF. This chain connects TRBV9 to TRBJ2-3; D remains unclear. The germline CDR1 and CDR2 sequences are SGDLS and YYNGEE. Trimming removed 0 bases from V and 2 bases from J, with 10 bases in between. The CDR3 covers 15 residues.

This clone was seen repeatedly, ten times or more. The J gene is TRBJ2-5, the V gene TRBV30; D gene unclear. The germline gives CDR1 GTSNPN, CDR2 SVGIG (reference sequence). V was clipped by 2 bases and J by 0 bases, with 7 bases between them. This CDR3 has 13 residues. CDR3 sequence reads: CAWSWQNQETQYF. Here the CDR3 DNA reads TGTGCCTGGAGTTGGCAGAACCAAGAGACCCAGTACTTC. Drawing the rest from reference TRBV30 and TRBJ2-5, the complete variable domain is SQTIHQWPATLVQPVGSPLSLECTVEGTSNPNLYWYRQAAGRGLQLLFYSVGIGQISSEVPQNLSASRPQDRQFILSSKKLLLSDSGFYLCAWSWQNQETQYFGPGTRLLVL.

There are many counts of this clone. V gene TRBV9 combines with J gene TRBJ2-7; TRBD1 matches 12 bases. The ends lost 0 bases at V and 5 bases at J; junction bases unmatched: 3. CDR1 and CDR2 from the germline V gene are SGDLS and YYNGEE. The CDR3 is 15 residues long. Here the CDR3 DNA reads TGTGCCAGCAGCGTAGGGGGACAGGGGGCGGACGAGCAGTACTTC. Translating gives CASSVGGQGADEQYF.

This clone was detected ten times or more. This chain uses TRBV12-5 with TRBJ2-1; unclear D gene. Trimming removed 4 bases from V and 8 bases from J, with 12 bases in between. Germline CDR1 LGHNT, CDR2 FRNRAP. CDR3 size: 13 residues. DNA of the CDR3: TGTGCTAGTGGTTCCCCGTACACAGATGAGCAGTTCTTC. It is translated as CASGSPYTDEQFF.

In this sample, this clone turned up a few times. The junction differs from germline at one of its ends, possibly a read error. V usage is TRBV6-1 and J usage is TRBJ2-7, with D uncertain. There are 14 residues in the CDR3. Germline V gene sequence: CDR1 MNHNS, CDR2 SASEGT. The chain's CDR3 is CASIPMEGPYQQYF. The DNA for the CDR3 is TGTGCCAGCATCCCCATGGAAGGCCCCTACCAGCAGTACTTC.

Worth noting for this clone: The junction shows a germline mismatch at one end, possibly a read error. V gene TRBV9 combines with J gene TRBJ1-3; D not resolved. From germline, CDR1 is SGDLS and CDR2 YYNGEE. The CDR3 contains 13 residues. CDR3 residues: CVSSSGGGNTIYF. As DNA, the CDR3 is TGTGTCAGCAGCTCGGGAGGTGGAAACACCATATATTTT.

This clone was observed a few times. A single base separates this from a much larger clone, so it may be a read error. The chain combines TRBV5-1 with TRBJ2-2; D not resolved. Per germline, CDR1 SGHRS and CDR2 YFSETQ. Trimming pared 3 bases from V and 0 bases from J, leaving 12 bases between. The CDR3 consists of 16 residues. The CDR3 sequence: CASSSTLVSNTGELFF. CDR3 DNA sequence: TGCGCCAGCAGCTCGACCTTAGTTTCGAACACCGGGGAGCTGTTTTTT.

This clone was detected many times. The chain couples TRBV5-1 to TRBJ2-1, with TRBD1 matching over 7 bases. This CDR3 comprises 15 residues. Germline trimming cut 0 bases from V and 2 bases from J; bases unmatched to any gene: 2. Per germline, CDR1 SGHRS and CDR2 YFSETQ. CDR3 loop: CASSLAGQTYNEQFF. The CDR3 DNA reads as TGCGCCAGCAGCTTGGCGGGACAGACCTACAATGAGCAGTTCTTC.

This clone was counted ten times or more. The V and J genes are TRBV6-1 and TRBJ1-4, with D perhaps matching TRBD1 (5 bases). Germline-derived CDR1 and CDR2 are MNHNS and SASEGT. Trimming stripped 6 bases from V and 3 bases from J, with 8 bases between. This CDR3 has 13 residues. CDR3 in DNA: TGTGCCAGCAGGGGGCAGGCTAATGAAAAACTGTTTTTT. Amino acids: CASRGQANEKLFF.

The V and J genes are TRBV20-1 and TRBJ2-7; 7 bases match TRBD2. In germline, CDR1 is DFQATT, CDR2 SNEGSKA (reference sequence). The CDR3 consists of 16 residues. V trimming: 6 bases; J trimming: 2 bases; junction bases outside the gene matches: 16. The CDR3 loop reads CSASSFGVAGPYEQYF. CDR3 nucleotide sequence: TGCAGTGCCAGCAGCTTTGGCGTAGCGGGTCCCTACGAGCAGTACTTC.

As regards this clone: A much more abundant neighbour one base away suggests this may be a read error. CDR3 region: CASIGASERYEQYF. The CDR3 bases are TGTGCCAGCATTGGTGCTAGCGAGCGTTACGAGCAGTACTTC. The chain combines TRBV6-1 with TRBJ2-7, with a weak D call TRBD2 (6 bases). This CDR3 is built from 14 residues. Germline V gene data show CDR1 as MNHNS and CDR2 as SASEGT. The germline V and J ends were trimmed by 7 bases and 4 bases, with 17 bases remaining between them.

The J gene is TRBJ1-5, the V gene TRBV6-1, with TRBD1 matching over 8 bases. Per the germline V gene, CDR1 is MNHNS and CDR2 is SASEGT. The CDR3 is made up of 14 amino acids. V was clipped by 6 bases and J by 13 bases; unmatched bases: 14. CDR3: CASRRTGQHQQQHF. The CDR3 DNA reads as TGTGCCAGCAGGCGGACAGGGCAACATCAGCAACAGCATTTT.

This clone was observed a few times. A read error may explain this, as a much larger clone is one base away. The CDR3 nucleotides are TGTGCCAGCAGCCCCCTGACTAGCGGGAACTCCTACGAGCAGTACTTC. Translation: CASSPLTSGNSYEQYF. The V call is TRBV28, the J call TRBJ2-7; TRBD2 aligns across 11 bases. CDR3 size: 16 residues. Germline V CDR1 and CDR2: MDHEN, SYDVKM. V dropped 6 bases and J dropped 0; count of bases not matched to a gene: 7.

V usage is TRBV5-5 and J usage is TRBJ2-1, with 7 bases lining up with TRBD2. J lost 0 bases, V lost 4 bases, and 4 bases had no gene match. The CDR3 is 15 amino acids. Germline V lookup: CDR1 SGHKS, CDR2 YYEKEE (reference sequence). The CDR3 nucleotides read TGTGCCAGCAGCACTAGCGCCTACTCCTACAATGAGCAGTTCTTC. The encoded protein is CASSTSAYSYNEQFF.

In its sample, this clone was seen many times. The chain uses TRBV19 and TRBJ1-5; maybe TRBD1 (5 bases). Trimming took 0 bases from V and 4 from J, leaving 13 bases between them. The germline V gene has CDR1 LNHDA and CDR2 SQIVND (reference sequence). CDR3 length equals 16 residues. CDR3 in DNA: TGTGCCAGTAGTATAGATCGGGGGGTTTGGAATCAGCCCCAGCATTTT. Protein sequence: CASSIDRGVWNQPQHF.

Concerning this clone: This clone may be a read error of a much larger clone one base away. This chain connects TRBV14 to TRBJ2-7; D uncertain. The CDR3 runs 11 residues. The V gene's germline CDR1 is SGHDN and CDR2 FVKESK. CDR3 sequence: CASSLGYEQYF. In nucleotides, the CDR3 is TGTGCCAGCAGCCTAGGTTACGAGCAGTACTTT.